A selection of T cell receptor beta chains follows, all from one sample in a study of molecular identifiers for immune sequencing clone quantification. MiXCR was run by TCRdb on the PCR reads, yielding one entry per CDR3 protein. The data show under 15,000 distinct CDR3 sequences, 16% seen once. Sequences were obtained from naive CD8+ T cells from blood, with Jurkat cell RNA spiked in. Receptors originate from a human donor in good health. Some libraries in this study had Jurkat cell RNA spiked in. The CDR3 runs from the conserved cysteine through the conserved F or W.

j_call v_call cdr3_aa
TRBJ2-7 TRBV19 CASQRSGPFYEQYF
TRBJ2-7 TRBV4-3 CASSRAGDYEQYF
TRBJ2-5 TRBV13 CASSDKTEQETQYF
TRBJ2-7 TRBV7-9 CASSYPGQVSYEQYF
TRBJ2-7 TRBV29-1 CSAAQGFDEQYF
TRBJ2-1 TRBV6-6 CASSYPGNEQLF
TRBJ2-1 TRBV21-1 CASSKDSPGTPGRDLYNEQSF
TRBJ2-3 TRBV5-1 CASSSLDGDTQYF
TRBJ1-1 TRBV6-6 CASSYAEGAVEAFF
TRBJ2-1 TRBV13 CASSPGIRAYNEQFF
TRBJ1-5 TRBV28 CASSFLVEGEGGQPQHF
TRBJ2-1 TRBV24-1 CATSDFGQVNEQFF
TRBJ1-5 TRBV5-1 CASSQHNFRDRKNYSNQPQHF
TRBJ2-3 TRBV28 CASSRRLAGVSPDTQYF
TRBJ2-5 TRBV7-6 CASNRGLYETQYF
TRBJ2-7 TRBV18 CASSPGPEQYF
TRBJ2-1 TRBV7-9 CASSHSGIQGYEQFF
TRBJ2-5 TRBV20-1 CSAFPESGFQETQYF
TRBJ2-2 TRBV27 CASRTGGGGLFF
TRBJ2-6 TRBV13 CASGHTEAGANVLTF
TRBJ1-4 TRBV28 CASSTKTSWGTNEKLFF
TRBJ2-1 TRBV5-4 CASSLVPSGRDEQFF
TRBJ2-1 TRBV2 CASREGLAESSEQFF